Included here is one T cell receptor (beta chain) sequence, with context. Its antigen is currently unknown. Sequencing was performed with immunoSEQ multiplex PCR; in TCRdb, only in-frame clones are kept and a portion is missing. The sample yields 45,000 or so clones, over 85% seen once. Germline V lookup: CDR1 MNHEY, CDR2 SVGAGI. The V gene lost 2 bases and the J gene lost 2 bases, with 7 bases spanning the gap. The CDR3 has 13 residues. These data belong to a study of Tregs in tolerant kidney transplant recipients. Study-wide findings and caveats: In tolerant patients, donor-specific Tregs outgrew total Tregs, suggesting antigen-driven expansion. Validation in larger populations is needed because few patients were studied.

The nonmyeloablative bone marrow transplants came from related graft donors, with transient mixed chimerism. Thawed PBMCs were FACS-sorted into unstimulated CD4+CD25+CD127- regulatory T cells, CD4+CD25- non-regulatory cells, CD4 and CD8 cells. Sequencing used CD8+ T cells from blood (PBMCs), obtained 12 months after the transplant. V usage is TRBV6-5 and J usage is TRBJ2-7, with no clear D. The source is a human patient who received a combined kidney and bone marrow transplant. Some T cells may have originated in the graft donor. This chain's CDR3 is CASSYGPTYEQYF. CDR3 nucleotide sequence: TGTGCCAGCAGTTACGGGCCAACCTACGAGCAGTACTTC.